This entry lists 10 T cell receptor beta chains sequenced from one sample in a study of post-analysis software for immune sequencing data. General observations from the study: In patients, TRBV5-6, TRBV5-1 and TRBV20-1 belonged to five or six TRBV segments found more frequently than in controls.

These receptors are not linked to any known antigen. Libraries were made from TCR beta cDNA, and they carried unique molecular identifiers. Each CDR3 protein gets one entry after TCRdb re-called the PCR reads with MiXCR. The table shows 650,000 to 850,000 distinct CDR3 sequences, with around 53% occurring only once. The sequenced sample consisted of blood. The receptors derive from a girl aged 5-17 years with multiple sclerosis.

The J gene is TRBJ2-7, the V gene TRBV5-1, with a weak D call TRBD1 (5 bases). Near its end, the DNA agrees better with TRBJ2-1, so the J call may be wrong. There are 13 residues in the CDR3. Germline values: CDR1 SGHRS, CDR2 YFSETQ. The CDR3 bases are TGCGCCAGCAGCGTCGACAGACTCAATGAGCAGTTCTTC. This translates into CASSVDRLNEQFF.

This clonotype was observed many times. The chain links TRBV29-1 to TRBJ2-7; TRBD1 aligns across 8 bases. Germline V gives CDR1 SQVTM, CDR2 ANQGSEA. J lost 5 bases, V lost 4 bases, and 4 bases had no gene match. This CDR3 comprises 12 residues. In DNA form, the CDR3 reads TGCAGCGTTGGGACAGGGTTCCACGAGCAGTACTTC. Its protein product is CSVGTGFHEQYF.

This clonotype was found once. The rearrangement joins TRBV5-1 to TRBJ2-5, with D possibly TRBD2 on 6 matching bases. The germline V gene has CDR1 SGHRS and CDR2 YFSETQ. The CDR3 covers 14 residues. Trimming removed 3 bases from V and 5 bases from J, with 14 bases in between. The CDR3 bases are TGCGCCAGCAGCTCACTAGCTCGGCAGGAGACCCAGTACTTC. Translation: CASSSLARQETQYF.

The CDR3 DNA sequence: TGTGCCAGCAGTGTAACCGGGACAGGAGTCTCTGGGGCCAACGTCCTGACTTTC. It is translated as CASSVTGTGVSGANVLTF. The V call is TRBV2, the J call TRBJ2-6; 8 bases fit TRBD1. Germline assignment: CDR1 SNHLY and CDR2 FYNNEI. The V gene end was trimmed by 4 bases and the J gene end by 0 bases; junction bases not matched to a gene: 8. This CDR3 is built from 18 residues.

CDR3 in amino acids: CASSRTGELATEAFF. The CDR3 coding sequence is TGCGCCAGCAGCCGGACAGGTGAACTGGCCACTGAAGCTTTCTTT. V usage is TRBV5-1 and J usage is TRBJ1-1; 7 bases line up with TRBD1. The trim removed 4 bases at V and 4 bases at J, leaving 10 bases unmatched. CDR3 length: 15 residues. Germline V gene lookup returns CDR1 SGHRS and CDR2 YFSETQ.

This clonotype was seen only a few times. The rearrangement uses TRBV7-8 and TRBJ2-3; 11 nucleotides agree with TRBD2. V gave up 7 bases and J gave up 3 bases; unmatched junction bases: 15. CDR1 SGHVS and CDR2 FQNEAQ come from the germline V gene. The CDR3 totals 18 residues. The CDR3 here is CASTGPPPGLAETDTQYF. The CDR3 DNA sequence: TGTGCCAGCACGGGACCTCCTCCGGGACTAGCGGAGACAGATACGCAGTATTTT.

The chain recombines TRBV7-3 with TRBJ2-5; D is unclear. The V end was cut by 1 base, the J end by 5 bases, with 8 bases between. The CDR3 length is 13 residues. Per the germline V gene, CDR1 is SGHTA and CDR2 is FQGTGA. The DNA for the CDR3 is TGTGCCAGCAGCTTAAACTTTCCCGAGACCCAGTACTTC. It translates to CASSLNFPETQYF.

There are a few counts of this clonotype. CDR3 in DNA: TGTGCCAGCAGCTTCCGATCTGGGAACACCAAAAACATTCAGTACTTC. Its protein is CASSFRSGNTKNIQYF. The chain uses TRBV5-6 and TRBJ2-4; D unresolved. The CDR3 is made up of 16 amino acids. Germline assignment: CDR1 SGHDT and CDR2 YYEEEE. With 2 bases removed from V and 2 bases from J, the gap between germline ends came to 14 bases.

There are a few counts of this clonotype. The rearrangement joins TRBV7-9 to TRBJ2-3; no firm D call. Germline V gene data show CDR1 as SEHNR and CDR2 as FQNEAQ (reference sequence). V shed 4 bases and J shed 0 bases, with 11 bases lying between them. The CDR3 has 15 residues. The CDR3 DNA reads as TGTGCCAGCAGCTCGTCGCCACAGAGCACAGATACGCAGTATTTT. It is translated as CASSSSPQSTDTQYF.

The rearrangement uses TRBV20-1 and TRBJ2-4, with 11 bases matching TRBD1. The CDR3 spans 14 residues. The J segment lost 6 bases and the V segment lost 3 bases, leaving 4 bases of the junction unmatched. CDR1 is DFQATT, CDR2 SNEGSKA, per germline (reference sequence). CDR3 in amino acids: CSARDRGPVNIQYF. The CDR3 nucleotides read TGCAGTGCTAGGGACAGGGGGCCTGTAAACATTCAGTACTTC.